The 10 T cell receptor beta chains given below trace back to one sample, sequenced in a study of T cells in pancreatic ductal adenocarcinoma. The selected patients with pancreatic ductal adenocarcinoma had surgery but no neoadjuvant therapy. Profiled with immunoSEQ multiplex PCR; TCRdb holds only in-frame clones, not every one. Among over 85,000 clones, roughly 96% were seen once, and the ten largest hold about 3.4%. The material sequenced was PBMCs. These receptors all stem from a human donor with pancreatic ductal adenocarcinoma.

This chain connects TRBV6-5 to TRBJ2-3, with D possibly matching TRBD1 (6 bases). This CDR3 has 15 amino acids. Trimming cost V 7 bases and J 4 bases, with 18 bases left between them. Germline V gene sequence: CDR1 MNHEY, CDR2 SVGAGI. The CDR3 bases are TGTGCCAGCAACCTTCTGGGGGCTAGCCCAGATACGCAGTATTTT. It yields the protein CASNLLGASPDTQYF.

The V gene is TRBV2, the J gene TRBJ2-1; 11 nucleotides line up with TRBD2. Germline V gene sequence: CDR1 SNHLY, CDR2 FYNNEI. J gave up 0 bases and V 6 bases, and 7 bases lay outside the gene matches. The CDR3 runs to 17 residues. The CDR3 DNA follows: TGTGCCAGCAGGAGGGGACTAGCGGTAAACTCCTACAATGAGCAGTTCTTC. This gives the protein CASRRGLAVNSYNEQFF.

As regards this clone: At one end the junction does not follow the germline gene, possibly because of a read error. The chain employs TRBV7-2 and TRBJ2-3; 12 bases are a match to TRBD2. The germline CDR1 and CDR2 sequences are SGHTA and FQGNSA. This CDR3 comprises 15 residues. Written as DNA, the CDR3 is TGTGCCAGCAGCCTAGCGGGAGGGCCGGGAGATACGCAGTATTTT. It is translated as CASSLAGGPGDTQYF.

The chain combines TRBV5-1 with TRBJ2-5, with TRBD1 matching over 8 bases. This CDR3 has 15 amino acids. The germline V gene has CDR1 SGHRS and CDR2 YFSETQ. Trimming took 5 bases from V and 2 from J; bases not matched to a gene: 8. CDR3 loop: CASSYTGGKQETQYF. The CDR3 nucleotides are TGCGCCAGCAGTTATACAGGGGGGAAACAAGAGACCCAGTACTTC.

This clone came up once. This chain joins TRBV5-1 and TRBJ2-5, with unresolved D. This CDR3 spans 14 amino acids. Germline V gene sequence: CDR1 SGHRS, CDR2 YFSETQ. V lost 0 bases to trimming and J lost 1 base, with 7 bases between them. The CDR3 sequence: CASSLGSIQETQYF. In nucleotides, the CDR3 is TGCGCCAGCAGCTTGGGCAGTATCCAAGAGACCCAGTACTTC.

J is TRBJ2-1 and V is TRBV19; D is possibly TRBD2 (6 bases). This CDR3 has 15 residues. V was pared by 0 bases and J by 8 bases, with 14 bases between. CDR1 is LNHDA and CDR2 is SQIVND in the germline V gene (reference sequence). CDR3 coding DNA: TGTGCCAGTAGTATAGACAGCGGGCGACGCGATGAGCAGTTCTTC. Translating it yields CASSIDSGRRDEQFF. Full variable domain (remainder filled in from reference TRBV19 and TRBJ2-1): DGGITQSPKYLFRKEGQNVTLSCEQNLNHDAMYWYRQDPGQGLRLIYYSQIVNDFQKGDIAEGYSVSREKKESFPLTVTSAQKNPTAFYLCASSIDSGRRDEQFFGPGTRLTVL.

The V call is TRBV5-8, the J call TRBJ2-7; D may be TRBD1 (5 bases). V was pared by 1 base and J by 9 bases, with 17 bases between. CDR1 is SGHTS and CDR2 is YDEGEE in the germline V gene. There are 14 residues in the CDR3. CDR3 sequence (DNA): TGTGCCAGCAGCTTGTCTTGGGCAGGGAACGGGCAGTACTTC. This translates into CASSLSWAGNGQYF.

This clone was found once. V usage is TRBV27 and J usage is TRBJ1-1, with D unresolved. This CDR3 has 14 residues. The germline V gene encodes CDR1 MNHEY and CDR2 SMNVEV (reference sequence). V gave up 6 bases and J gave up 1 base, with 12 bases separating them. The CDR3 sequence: CASSHNAGNTEAFF. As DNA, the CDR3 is TGTGCCAGCAGCCACAACGCGGGGAACACTGAAGCTTTCTTT.

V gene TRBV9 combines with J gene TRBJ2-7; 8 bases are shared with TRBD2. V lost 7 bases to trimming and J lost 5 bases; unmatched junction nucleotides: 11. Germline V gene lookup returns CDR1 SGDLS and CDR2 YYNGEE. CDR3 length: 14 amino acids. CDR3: CASSHGTSRNEQYF. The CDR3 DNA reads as TGTGCCAGCTCCCACGGGACTAGTCGGAACGAGCAGTACTTC.

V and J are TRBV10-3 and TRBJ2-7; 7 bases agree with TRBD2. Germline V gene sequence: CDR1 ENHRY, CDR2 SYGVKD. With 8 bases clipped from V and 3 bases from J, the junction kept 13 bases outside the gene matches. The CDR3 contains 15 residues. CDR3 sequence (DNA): TGTGCCATCGCACCGGCCAGGGAGGGCCTCTACGAGCAGTACTTC. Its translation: CAIAPAREGLYEQYF.